The next 9 T cell receptor beta chains were all read from a single sample in a study of blood T cell repertoires in COVID-19. Using immunoSEQ multiplex PCR, the repertoire was profiled, and TCRdb retains in-frame clones only, with some absent. The repertoire includes about 180,000 clones, roughly four fifths of them detected once, and around 7% sits in the top ten. Sequencing input: peripheral blood. Every receptor here comes from a human donor in a cohort sampled during active COVID-19.

The chain carries TRBV4-1 and TRBJ2-1; D perhaps matches TRBD2 (6 bases). Germline-derived CDR1 and CDR2 are MGHRA and YSYEKL. The CDR3 is made up of 14 amino acids. V was cut by 6 bases and J by 4 bases, with 13 bases left in between. The CDR3 protein is CASRHRDSYNEQFF. CDR3 bases: TGCGCCAGCAGACACCGGGACTCTTACAATGAGCAGTTCTTC.

V gene TRBV12-3 or TRBV12-4 combines with J gene TRBJ2-3; D possibly corresponds to TRBD1 (7 bases). The CDR3 extends over 11 amino acids. Trimming left V 6 bases short and J 11 bases short, with 12 bases between. The DNA of the CDR3 is TGTGCCAGCAGGAGGGGGGACAGGCAGTATTTT. It encodes CASRRGDRQYF.

V is TRBV6-5 and J is TRBJ2-7; 9 bases line up with TRBD1. This CDR3 is 14 amino acids long. The germline V gene has CDR1 MNHEY and CDR2 SVGAGI. The V segment lost 7 bases and the J segment 6 bases; nucleotides outside the gene matches: 10. This CDR3 is CASTSGTGSLEQYF. The DNA of the CDR3 is TGTGCCAGCACGTCCGGGACAGGGTCTCTCGAGCAGTACTTC.

The V and J genes are TRBV6-2 or TRBV6-3 and TRBJ1-4, with unresolved D. V was cut by 2 bases and J by 5 bases, with 12 bases left in between. This CDR3 is built from 15 residues. Germline values: CDR1 MNHEY, CDR2 SVGEGT. For the CDR3, the DNA is TGTGCCAGCAGTTACGGAACAGCCAGGAATGAAAAACTGTTTTTT. It is translated as CASSYGTARNEKLFF.

In nucleotides, the CDR3 is TGCGCCAGCAGCCCCGAGGGGGACCAAGAGACCCAGTACTTC. Amino acid sequence: CASSPEGDQETQYF. The chain carries TRBV5-1 and TRBJ2-5; TRBD1 might be the D (6 bases). The CDR3 is 14 amino acids. CDR1 SGHRS and CDR2 YFSETQ come from the germline V gene. V gave up 4 bases and J gave up 0 bases, with 10 bases separating them.

The chain's CDR3 is CASSQDTRGSVETQYF. CDR3 in DNA: TGCGCCAGCAGCCAAGATACCAGGGGATCGGTAGAGACCCAGTACTTC. The chain carries TRBV4-1 and TRBJ2-5; a possible D gene is TRBD1 (6 bases). V was cut by 0 bases and J by 4 bases, with 15 bases left in between. Germline lookup yields CDR1 MGHRA and CDR2 YSYEKL. The CDR3 totals 16 residues.

The chain combines TRBV2 with TRBJ2-3; perhaps TRBD2 as D (5 bases). Per the germline V gene, CDR1 is SNHLY and CDR2 is FYNNEI. V was cut by 11 bases and J by 1 base, with 16 bases left in between. CDR3 size: 14 residues. The DNA for the CDR3 is TGTGCCGGGAGCTTAGTGGATGGCACAGATACGCAGTATTTT. As protein: CAGSLVDGTDTQYF.

V gene TRBV5-5 combines with J gene TRBJ2-7; 7 bases fit TRBD1. The V gene end was trimmed by 6 bases and the J gene end by 6 bases; junction bases not matched to a gene: 9. The CDR3 has 13 residues. Germline CDR1 and CDR2: SGHKS and YYEKEE (reference sequence). The DNA of the CDR3 is TGTGCCAGCAACAGAGGGGGCGAAGGCGAGCAGTACTTC. It codes for CASNRGGEGEQYF. Combining the CDR3 with reference TRBV5-5 and TRBJ2-7 gives the whole variable domain DAGVTQSPTHLIKTRGQQVTLRCSPISGHKSVSWYQQVLGQGPQFIFQYYEKEERGRGNFPDRFSARQFPNYSSELNVNALLLGDSALYLCASNRGGEGEQYFGPGTRLTVT.

The chain uses TRBV7-6 and TRBJ2-3; D unclear. V gave up 1 base and J gave up 0 bases, with 11 bases separating them. The germline V gene has CDR1 SGHVS and CDR2 FNYEAQ. The CDR3 consists of 16 residues. The CDR3 reads CASSLGAATSTDTQYF. The DNA for the CDR3 is TGTGCCAGCAGCTTAGGGGCAGCTACTAGCACAGATACGCAGTATTTT.